The 20 T cell receptor beta chains given below trace back to one sample, sequenced in a study of T cell responses to AZD1222 COVID-19 vaccine. Assay used: immunoSEQ multiplex PCR; TCRdb lists only in-frame clones, some missing. This table has roughly 140,000 clones, just under 95% appearing once. Here the sequenced sample was peripheral blood, taken on day 0 of AZD1222 vaccination. Receptor source: an adult in good health.

This sequence joins TRBV19 and TRBJ1-5; a weak D match, TRBD1 (5 bases). The CDR3 is 15 residues long. The germline V gene has CDR1 LNHDA and CDR2 SQIVND (reference sequence). Trimming stripped 1 base from V and 3 bases from J, with 10 bases between. The CDR3 loop is CASSIGGGNNQPQHF. The CDR3 DNA sequence: TGTGCCAGTAGTATAGGGGGCGGTAACAATCAGCCCCAGCATTTT.

The chain employs TRBV19 and TRBJ2-2; the D gene could be TRBD1 or TRBD2 (5 bases each). The germline V gene encodes CDR1 LNHDA and CDR2 SQIVND (reference sequence). This CDR3 comprises 13 residues. Trimming cost V 4 bases and J 3 bases, with 6 bases left between them. The chain's CDR3 is CASSRGYTGELFF. In nucleotides, the CDR3 is TGTGCCAGTAGTAGGGGGTACACCGGGGAGCTGTTTTTT. Using reference TRBV19 and TRBJ2-2 for the parts outside the CDR3, the full variable domain is DGGITQSPKYLFRKEGQNVTLSCEQNLNHDAMYWYRQDPGQGLRLIYYSQIVNDFQKGDIAEGYSVSREKKESFPLTVTSAQKNPTAFYLCASSRGYTGELFFGEGSRLTVL.

The chain links TRBV6-1 to TRBJ1-1; D gene unclear. CDR3 length equals 13 residues. V dropped 2 bases and J dropped 3 bases, with 7 bases sitting between them. Germline-derived CDR1 and CDR2 are MNHNS and SASEGT. The CDR3 DNA reads TGTGCCAGCAGTGAAACCAAGGACACTGAAGCTTTCTTT. Encoded protein: CASSETKDTEAFF.

The chain uses TRBV4-1 and TRBJ2-4, with TRBD1 matching 8 bases. Losses at the gene ends were 4 bases for V and 4 bases for J; bases not matched to a gene: 3. Germline lookup yields CDR1 MGHRA and CDR2 YSYEKL. The CDR3 consists of 14 residues. CDR3: CASSPRTGKNIQYF. The DNA of the CDR3 is TGCGCCAGCAGCCCTCGGACAGGGAAAAACATTCAGTACTTC.

This clone was counted a single time. The chain joins TRBV21-1 to TRBJ1-6; TRBD1 reflects the table's D call only, with no check against the DNA. TRBV21-1 corresponds to a pseudogene. The CDR3 extends over 15 amino acids. CDR3: CASSKDETESSPLHF. CDR3 coding DNA: TGTGCCAGCAGCAAAGACGAGACAGAGTCTTCACCCCTCCACTTT.

The chain has TRBV27 and TRBJ2-3, with D unresolved. Trimming shortened V by 4 bases and J by 0 bases, and 5 bases separated the two germline ends. This CDR3 contains 13 residues. CDR1 MNHEY and CDR2 SMNVEV come from the germline V gene (reference sequence). CDR3 coding DNA: TGTGCCAGCAGTTCCTACAGCACAGATACGCAGTATTTT. Its translation is CASSSYSTDTQYF.

The genes are TRBV5-1 and TRBJ2-7; no clear D gene. CDR3 length: 15 residues. Germline values: CDR1 SGHRS, CDR2 YFSETQ. Trimming took off 2 bases at V and 2 bases at J, with 14 bases between the two ends. The CDR3 nucleotides are TGCGCCAGCAGCTTCAAAATACGGAGTCCCTACGAGCAGTACTTC. Translating gives CASSFKIRSPYEQYF. The variable domain in full, with the rest retrieved from reference TRBV5-1 and TRBJ2-7, is KAGVTQTPRYLIKTRGQQVTLSCSPISGHRSVSWYQQTPGQGLQFLFEYFSETQRNKGNFPGRFSGRQFSNSRSEMNVSTLELGDSALYLCASSFKIRSPYEQYFGPGTRLTVT.

The V and J genes are TRBV28 and TRBJ2-1, with D possibly being TRBD1 (5 bases). CDR3 length equals 15 residues. With 5 bases removed from V and 8 bases from J, the gap between germline ends came to 19 bases. In germline, CDR1 is MDHEN, CDR2 SYDVKM. CDR3 coding DNA: TGTGCCAGCAGTCGGGCCCCCGGAAGGGGCGATGAGCAGTTCTTC. Translating gives CASSRAPGRGDEQFF.

The chain links TRBV9 to TRBJ1-6; D uncertain. The CDR3 is 15 amino acids. Germline CDR1 SGDLS, CDR2 YYNGEE. The V and J ends lost 4 bases and 8 bases respectively, with 16 bases between them. The CDR3 region is CASSPSVGLDSPLHF. The CDR3 coding sequence is TGTGCCAGCAGCCCATCAGTAGGGCTAGATTCACCCCTCCACTTT.

J is TRBJ2-1 and V is TRBV6-5, with 7 nucleotides matching TRBD1. V dropped 4 bases and J dropped 5; count of bases not matched to a gene: 8. The CDR3 is 15 residues long. Germline loops: CDR1 MNHEY, CDR2 SVGAGI. The CDR3 loop is CASSWTPQGDNEQFF. CDR3 sequence (DNA): TGTGCCAGCAGTTGGACGCCTCAGGGGGACAATGAGCAGTTCTTC.

The chain has TRBV30 and TRBJ1-2, with 7 bases aligning to TRBD1. The V segment lost 0 bases and the J segment 8 bases; nucleotides outside the gene matches: 6. The CDR3 loop spans 13 amino acids. The germline V gene has CDR1 GTSNPN and CDR2 SVGIG (reference sequence). The CDR3: CAWSVRQGIGYTF. The CDR3 DNA follows: TGTGCCTGGAGTGTACGACAGGGAATCGGCTACACCTTC. The complete variable domain, with remaining parts taken from reference TRBV30 and TRBJ1-2, reads SQTIHQWPATLVQPVGSPLSLECTVEGTSNPNLYWYRQAAGRGLQLLFYSVGIGQISSEVPQNLSASRPQDRQFILSSKKLLLSDSGFYLCAWSVRQGIGYTFGSGTRLTVV.

The V gene is TRBV4-1, the J gene TRBJ1-2; D perhaps matches TRBD1 (5 bases). Trimming left V 0 bases short and J 6 bases short, with 11 bases between. CDR1 is MGHRA, CDR2 YSYEKL, per germline. The CDR3 spans 14 residues. In DNA form, the CDR3 reads TGCGCCAGCAGCCAAGATCCCAGGGACCATGGCTACACCTTC. Translation: CASSQDPRDHGYTF.

The chain employs TRBV27 and TRBJ1-4; D uncertain. CDR1 MNHEY and CDR2 SMNVEV come from the germline V gene (reference sequence). The CDR3 is 15 residues long. V shed 4 bases and J shed 0 bases, with 9 bases lying between them. CDR3 loop: CASSSWGATNEKLFF. The CDR3 nucleotides are TGTGCCAGCAGTTCATGGGGAGCAACTAATGAAAAACTGTTTTTT.

CDR3 nucleotides: TGCGCCAGCCAGAACGGGGGCTCGAACACCGGGGAGCTGTTTTTT. This sequence encodes CASQNGGSNTGELFF. The chain couples TRBV5-1 to TRBJ2-2; D possibly uses TRBD1 or TRBD2 (6 bases each). The CDR3 is 15 amino acids. Germline CDR1 and CDR2: SGHRS and YFSETQ. With 7 bases removed from V and 0 bases from J, the gap between germline ends came to 13 bases. Filled out from reference TRBV5-1 and TRBJ2-2, the complete variable domain reads KAGVTQTPRYLIKTRGQQVTLSCSPISGHRSVSWYQQTPGQGLQFLFEYFSETQRNKGNFPGRFSGRQFSNSRSEMNVSTLELGDSALYLCASQNGGSNTGELFFGEGSRLTVL.

This chain uses TRBV5-1 with TRBJ1-2, with a weak D call TRBD1 (6 bases). The CDR3 loop spans 15 amino acids. CDR1 is SGHRS, CDR2 YFSETQ, per germline. V lost 0 bases and J 7 bases, leaving 16 bases between the germline ends. CDR3 residues: CASSLGDPDRSGYTF. The CDR3 DNA is TGCGCCAGCAGCTTGGGAGACCCTGACAGGAGTGGCTACACCTTC.

V usage is TRBV13 and J usage is TRBJ2-2; D uncertain. The CDR3 has 13 amino acids. V was pared by 5 bases and J by 1 base, with 5 bases between. Germline V gene sequence: CDR1 PRHDT, CDR2 FYEKMQ (reference sequence). CDR3 sequence reads: CASSPENTGELFF. DNA for the CDR3: TGTGCCAGCAGCCCCGAGAACACCGGGGAGCTGTTTTTT.

The rearrangement joins TRBV6-7 to TRBJ2-7, with TRBD2 matching over 9 bases. TRBV6-7 is an ORF, with its function uncertain. The CDR3 is 17 residues long. The ends lost 2 bases at V and 0 bases at J; junction bases unmatched: 8. In nucleotides, the CDR3 is TGTGCCAGCAGTTACACCGCGGGGGGGGCTCGCTCCTACGAGCAGTACTTC. Translated, it gives CASSYTAGGARSYEQYF.

The rearrangement links TRBV6-5 to TRBJ1-1; D unclear. Germline CDR1 MNHEY, CDR2 SVGAGI. The CDR3 extends over 15 amino acids. V was cut by 0 bases and J by 0 bases, with 8 bases left in between. CDR3 sequence reads: CASSYSRHLNTEAFF. The CDR3 nucleotides are TGTGCCAGCAGTTACTCGAGGCACTTGAACACTGAAGCTTTCTTT.

This rearrangement joins TRBV5-4 to TRBJ1-2; TRBD1 matches 7 bases. Unmatched junction bases numbered 10, after V lost 3 bases and J lost 5 bases. CDR1 is SGHNT, CDR2 YYREEE, per germline (reference sequence). There are 15 residues in the CDR3. In DNA, the CDR3 is TGTGCCAGCAGCTCAACCGGGACAGATCAATATGGCTACACCTTC. It is translated as CASSSTGTDQYGYTF.

This chain joins TRBV27 and TRBJ2-5; no reliable D call. Germline CDR1 reads MNHEY; CDR2 reads SMNVEV (reference sequence). V was pared by 2 bases and J by 5 bases, with 12 bases between. The CDR3 has 14 amino acids. This CDR3 is CASSLDGVRETQYF. The CDR3 DNA is TGTGCCAGCAGTTTAGATGGGGTCCGGGAGACCCAGTACTTC.